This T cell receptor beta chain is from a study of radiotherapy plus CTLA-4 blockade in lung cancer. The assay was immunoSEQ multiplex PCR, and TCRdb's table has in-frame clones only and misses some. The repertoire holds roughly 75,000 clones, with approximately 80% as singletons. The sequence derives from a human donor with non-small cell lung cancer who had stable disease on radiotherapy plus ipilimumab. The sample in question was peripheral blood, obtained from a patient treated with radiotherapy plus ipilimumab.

The CDR3 coding sequence is TGTGCCAGCAGCCAGGGTTTCTTTAGGTATTTT. Amino acid sequence: CASSQGFFRYF. This chain joins TRBV4-2 and TRBJ2-3; the D is unclear. V dropped 3 bases and J dropped 14 bases, with 12 bases sitting between them. This CDR3 region has 11 residues. In germline, CDR1 is LGHNA, CDR2 YNFKEQ.